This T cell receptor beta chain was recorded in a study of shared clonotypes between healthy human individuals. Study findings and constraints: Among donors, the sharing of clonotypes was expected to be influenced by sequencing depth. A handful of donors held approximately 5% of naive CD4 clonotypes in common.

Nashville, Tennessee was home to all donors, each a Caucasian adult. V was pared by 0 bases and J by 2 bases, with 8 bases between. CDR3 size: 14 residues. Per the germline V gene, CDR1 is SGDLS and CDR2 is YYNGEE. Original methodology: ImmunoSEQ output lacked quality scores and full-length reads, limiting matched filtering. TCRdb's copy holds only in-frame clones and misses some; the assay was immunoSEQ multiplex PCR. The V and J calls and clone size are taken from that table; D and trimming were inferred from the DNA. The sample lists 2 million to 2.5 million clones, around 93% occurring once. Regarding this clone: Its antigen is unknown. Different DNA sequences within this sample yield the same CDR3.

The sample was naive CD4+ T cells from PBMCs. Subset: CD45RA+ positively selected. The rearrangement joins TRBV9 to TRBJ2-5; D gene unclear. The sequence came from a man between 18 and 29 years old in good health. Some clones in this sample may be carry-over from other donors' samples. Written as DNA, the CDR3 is TGTGCCAGCAGCGTAGAGGGTTTGCAAGAGACCCAGTACTTC. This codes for CASSVEGLQETQYF.